Presented here are 32 T cell receptor beta chains from one specimen sequenced in a study of T cell responses to AZD1222 COVID-19 vaccine. Method: immunoSEQ multiplex PCR; TCRdb's copy keeps in-frame clones and lacks some. Of 110,000 or so clones listed, approximately 91% are singletons. The sequencing here drew on peripheral blood, taken on day 0 of AZD1222 vaccination. These receptors were collected from an adult in good health.

V usage is TRBV6-5 and J usage is TRBJ2-7, with 7 bases that match TRBD1. Germline assignment: CDR1 MNHEY and CDR2 SVGAGI. After removal of 8 bases from V and 2 bases from J, the junction contained 6 bases not matched to a gene. There are 13 residues in the CDR3. This CDR3 is CASATGIAYEQYF. The CDR3 nucleotides are TGTGCCAGCGCGACAGGGATAGCCTACGAGCAGTACTTC.

This rearrangement joins TRBV30 to TRBJ1-2; 7 nucleotides match TRBD1. Germline-derived CDR1 and CDR2 are GTSNPN and SVGIG (reference sequence). V shed 7 bases and J 0 bases; nucleotides not matched to a gene: 11. CDR3 length: 15 residues. CDR3 sequence reads: CASPAPRGPNYGYTF. CDR3 sequence (DNA): TGTGCCTCTCCTGCACCGAGGGGGCCTAACTATGGCTACACCTTC.

This clone was detected only a few times. V usage is TRBV2 and J usage is TRBJ1-2; D is unclear. This CDR3 is 14 amino acids long. The V gene's germline CDR1 is SNHLY and CDR2 FYNNEI. V gave up 8 bases and J gave up 2 bases, with 15 bases separating them. CDR3 sequence reads: CASLGPTLNYGYTF. DNA of the CDR3: TGTGCCAGCCTGGGTCCCACCTTAAACTATGGCTACACCTTC.

The chain has TRBV19 and TRBJ2-1; D may be TRBD1 (5 bases). Trimming cost V 6 bases and J 2 bases, with 5 bases left between them. The CDR3 spans 12 residues. Per germline, CDR1 LNHDA and CDR2 SQIVND (reference sequence). CDR3 sequence (DNA): TGTGCCAGTAGGGGGCCCTACAATGAGCAGTTCTTC. Amino acid sequence: CASRGPYNEQFF.

This chain joins TRBV6-5 and TRBJ1-1; 7 positions agree with TRBD1. Germline V gene lookup returns CDR1 MNHEY and CDR2 SVGAGI. The J segment lost 2 bases and the V segment lost 6 bases, leaving 9 bases of the junction unmatched. The CDR3 runs 15 residues. CDR3 coding DNA: TGTGCCAGCAGGGCCGGGACAGAGCTTAACACTGAAGCTTTCTTT. Amino acids: CASRAGTELNTEAFF.

The CDR3 nucleotides read TGTGCCAGCAGTCTGTCGATAGGGGACATTCAGTACTTC. Translating gives CASSLSIGDIQYF. The chain employs TRBV28 and TRBJ2-4, with a tentative D call TRBD1 (5 bases). The germline V and J ends were trimmed by 5 bases and 8 bases, with 13 bases remaining between them. CDR1 and CDR2 (germline): MDHEN, SYDVKM. CDR3 size: 13 residues.

V is TRBV6-5 and J is TRBJ1-2; D unclear. Looked up from germline, CDR1 is MNHEY and CDR2 is SVGAGI. V gave up 6 bases and J gave up 0 bases, with 8 bases separating them. This CDR3 region has 13 residues. The CDR3 nucleotides read TGTGCCAGCAGGGCGCACTCTAACTATGGCTACACCTTC. Translation: CASRAHSNYGYTF.

The chain joins TRBV11-3 to TRBJ2-2; D is unresolved. Germline CDR1 SGHNT, CDR2 YENEEA. The CDR3 is made up of 15 amino acids. V dropped 5 bases and J dropped 3 bases, with 13 bases sitting between them. CDR3 coding DNA: TGTGCCAGCAGCCCCCGTGGATTGGACACCGGGGAGCTGTTTTTT. The encoded protein is CASSPRGLDTGELFF.

V is TRBV3-1 (or the pseudogene TRBV3-2) and J is TRBJ1-2; D possibly corresponds to TRBD1 (5 bases). The CDR3 runs to 15 residues. V shed 2 bases and J shed 4 bases, with 14 bases lying between them. Germline loops: CDR1 LGHDT, CDR2 YNNKEL (reference sequence). CDR3 residues: CASSQNTGPRYGYTF. The CDR3 DNA is TGTGCCAGCAGCCAAAATACAGGCCCTCGCTATGGCTACACCTTC.

The rearrangement joins TRBV5-1 to TRBJ2-1, with unresolved D. The germline CDR1 and CDR2 sequences are SGHRS and YFSETQ. This CDR3 is built from 11 residues. V was shortened by 6 bases and J by 6 bases, with 7 bases between the two germline ends. Written as DNA, the CDR3 is TGCGCCAGCATTGCCGTCAATGAGCAGTTCTTC. Translated, it gives CASIAVNEQFF.

The chain couples TRBV28 to TRBJ2-7; 10 bases line up with TRBD1. This CDR3 spans 14 amino acids. Trimming took 5 bases from V and 6 from J; bases not matched to a gene: 7. CDR1 MDHEN and CDR2 SYDVKM come from the germline V gene. The CDR3: CASSPGQGLSEQYF. The CDR3, as DNA: TGTGCCAGCAGTCCGGGACAGGGGTTGAGCGAGCAGTACTTC.

This clone has just one count. V gene TRBV5-1 combines with J gene TRBJ2-7, with D tentatively TRBD2 (5 bases). CDR1 SGHRS and CDR2 YFSETQ come from the germline V gene. V was shortened by 6 bases and J by 5 bases, with 12 bases between the two germline ends. CDR3 length: 12 residues. This CDR3 reads CASNGESNEQYF. In nucleotides, the CDR3 is TGCGCCAGCAACGGGGAGAGCAACGAGCAGTACTTC.

V is TRBV19 and J is TRBJ2-6; no clear D gene. Germline V gives CDR1 LNHDA, CDR2 SQIVND (reference sequence). Trimming took off 5 bases at V and 0 bases at J, with 14 bases between the two ends. The CDR3 spans 17 residues. The CDR3 DNA is TGTGCCAGTAGTCCCCACCCCCCCGGCTCTGGGGCCAACGTCCTGACTTTC. Amino acids: CASSPHPPGSGANVLTF.

V and J are TRBV4-3 and TRBJ1-6; D remains ambiguous. V was cut by 0 bases and J by 9 bases, with 6 bases left in between. CDR1 and CDR2 (germline): LGHNA, YSLEER. CDR3 length equals 13 residues. The CDR3: CASSQDLGSPLHF. The CDR3 bases are TGCGCCAGCAGCCAAGATCTCGGTTCACCCCTCCACTTT.

This clone was seen just once. Here the CDR3 DNA reads TGTGCCAGCAGCTTATTGGGGGAAGGTTCCTACGAGCAGTACTTC. This codes for CASSLLGEGSYEQYF. V usage is TRBV11-1 and J usage is TRBJ2-7, with D perhaps TRBD1 or TRBD2 (5 bases each). With 2 bases removed from V and 1 base from J, the gap between germline ends came to 12 bases. In germline, CDR1 is SGHAT, CDR2 FQDESV (reference sequence). This CDR3 has 15 amino acids.

The J gene is TRBJ2-1, the V gene TRBV12-5; perhaps TRBD2 as D (5 bases). The CDR3 consists of 16 residues. Germline loops: CDR1 LGHNT, CDR2 FRNRAP. Trimming pared 2 bases from V and 0 bases from J, leaving 11 bases between. The CDR3 reads CASGLTFGSSYNEQFF. The CDR3 DNA is TGTGCTAGTGGTTTGACCTTTGGGAGCTCCTACAATGAGCAGTTCTTC. The complete variable domain, with remaining parts taken from reference TRBV12-5 and TRBJ2-1, reads DARVTQTPRHKVTEMGQEVTMRCQPILGHNTVFWYRQTMMQGLELLAYFRNRAPLDDSGMPKDRFSAEMPDATLATLKIQPSEPRDSAVYFCASGLTFGSSYNEQFFGPGTRLTVL.

The genes are TRBV15 and TRBJ2-3, with D perhaps TRBD2 (7 bases). Germline assignment: CDR1 LNHNV and CDR2 YYDKDF (reference sequence). CDR3 size: 15 residues. The ends were cut back, 1 base at V and 4 bases at J, with 12 bases in the middle. CDR3 protein: CATSRAGGGSDTQYF. DNA of the CDR3: TGTGCCACCAGCAGAGCCGGCGGGGGCTCAGATACGCAGTATTTT.

This clone was found once. The V gene is TRBV6-2 or TRBV6-3, the J gene TRBJ1-5; TRBD1 matches at 12 bases. The CDR3 consists of 17 residues. V lost 2 bases and J lost 7; bases outside the gene matches: 9. Per the germline V gene, CDR1 is MNHEY and CDR2 is SVGEGT. The CDR3 here is CASSYLGQGASRQPQHF. For the CDR3, the DNA is TGTGCCAGCAGTTACCTGGGACAGGGGGCTTCGAGGCAGCCCCAGCATTTT.

Only one count was recorded for this clone. This rearrangement joins TRBV5-1 to TRBJ1-1; D ambiguous. The CDR3 contains 13 residues. V was trimmed by 1 base and J by 4 bases, leaving 8 bases between them. CDR1 is SGHRS, CDR2 YFSETQ, per germline. For the CDR3, the DNA is TGCGCCAGCAGCTTGAAACAGTTCACTGAAGCTTTCTTT. As protein: CASSLKQFTEAFF.

This rearrangement joins TRBV27 to TRBJ1-2; D unclear. The V gene's germline CDR1 is MNHEY and CDR2 SMNVEV (reference sequence). V was pared by 3 bases and J by 2 bases, with 10 bases between. CDR3 length equals 14 residues. CDR3: CASSFRQRNYGYTF. CDR3 DNA: TGTGCCAGCAGTTTTAGGCAGAGAAACTATGGCTACACCTTC.

The rearrangement uses TRBV19 and TRBJ2-5; D is ambiguous. This CDR3 is 16 amino acids long. Between the trimmed V and J ends, which lost 5 bases and 4 bases, there was a span of 20 bases. Germline-derived CDR1 and CDR2 are LNHDA and SQIVND (reference sequence). The CDR3 sequence: CASSPTPRSLTETQYF. CDR3 DNA sequence: TGTGCCAGTAGTCCAACACCTAGGAGCCTCACAGAGACCCAGTACTTC.

The genes are TRBV6-2 or TRBV6-3 and TRBJ1-2; 8 bases are a match to TRBD1. V was pared by 4 bases and J by 4 bases, with 14 bases of the junction left unmatched. The CDR3 loop spans 17 amino acids. The germline gives CDR1 MNHEY, CDR2 SVGEGT. CDR3 protein: CASSFGPPGGPFYGYTF. The CDR3 region has the DNA TGTGCCAGCAGTTTCGGTCCACCAGGGGGCCCCTTCTATGGCTACACCTTC.

The V call is TRBV6-2 or TRBV6-3, the J call TRBJ2-7; D may be TRBD2 (5 bases). The ends were cut back, 6 bases at V and 3 bases at J, with 15 bases in the middle. The CDR3 runs to 14 residues. The germline V gene has CDR1 MNHEY and CDR2 SVGEGT. The CDR3 protein is CASSLRVGIYEQYF. The CDR3, as DNA: TGTGCCAGCAGCCTCCGGGTCGGGATCTACGAGCAGTACTTC.

This clone was counted a single time. This chain joins TRBV18 and TRBJ1-2, with no clear D. With 3 bases removed from V and 8 bases from J, the gap between germline ends came to 13 bases. Germline loops: CDR1 KGHSH, CDR2 LQKENI. CDR3 length: 13 amino acids. For the CDR3, the DNA is TGTGCCAGCTCACCCTCCGGGGTGTCAGGCTACACCTTC. It yields the protein CASSPSGVSGYTF. The full variable domain, in which reference TRBV18 and TRBJ1-2 provide the parts outside the CDR3, is NAGVMQNPRHLVRRRGQEARLRCSPMKGHSHVYWYRQLPEEGLKFMVYLQKENIIDESGMPKERFSAEFPKEGPSILRIQQVVRGDSAAYFCASSPSGVSGYTFGSGTRLTVV.

The CDR3 DNA sequence: TGCGCCAGCAGCCAATTGGGACTAGCGGCGAACACCGGGGAGCTGTTTTTT. This translates into CASSQLGLAANTGELFF. This chain connects TRBV4-1 to TRBJ2-2; 11 bases map to TRBD2. Germline V gene data show CDR1 as MGHRA and CDR2 as YSYEKL. The CDR3 is made up of 17 amino acids. After removal of 2 bases from V and 0 bases from J, the junction contained 2 bases not matched to a gene.

J is TRBJ2-3 and V is TRBV6-4; D is possibly TRBD1 (6 bases). Per the germline V gene, CDR1 is MRHNA and CDR2 is SNTAGT. The CDR3 contains 14 residues. Trimming cost V 8 bases and J 1 base, with 13 bases left between them. DNA of the CDR3: TGTGCCAGCCGGGACAACTATGGCACAGATACGCAGTATTTT. Its protein is CASRDNYGTDTQYF.

The V gene is TRBV9, the J gene TRBJ2-5, with 8 bases aligning to TRBD2. J gave up 7 bases and V 5 bases, and 13 bases lay outside the gene matches. The CDR3 length is 15 residues. Germline V CDR1 and CDR2: SGDLS, YYNGEE. CDR3 coding DNA: TGTGCCAGCAGTGAATTTAGCGGGGCCGGGGGGACCCAGTACTTC. Translation gives CASSEFSGAGGTQYF.

The CDR3 region is CASSGAHNEQFF. For the CDR3, the DNA is TGTGCCAGCAGTGGGGCACACAATGAGCAGTTCTTC. V is TRBV2 and J is TRBJ2-1, with D hard to call. V lost 4 bases and J 5 bases, leaving 6 bases between the germline ends. The CDR3 is made up of 12 amino acids. Germline V gene sequence: CDR1 SNHLY, CDR2 FYNNEI.

The chain recombines TRBV6-5 with TRBJ1-5, with D possibly being TRBD1 (6 bases). Trimming left V 6 bases short and J 6 bases short, with 9 bases between. The CDR3 has 12 amino acids. In germline, CDR1 is MNHEY, CDR2 SVGAGI. The CDR3 sequence: CASRQGIQPQHF. The CDR3 DNA reads TGTGCCAGCAGACAGGGAATTCAGCCCCAGCATTTT.

The chain joins TRBV3-1 (or the pseudogene TRBV3-2) to TRBJ1-1; 8 bases match TRBD1. The CDR3 runs to 16 residues. The J segment lost 0 bases and the V segment lost 1 base, leaving 4 bases of the junction unmatched. Germline V gives CDR1 LGHDT, CDR2 YNNKEL (reference sequence). The CDR3 bases are TGTGCCAGCAGCCAAGCCAGGGGGCCTATGAACACTGAAGCTTTCTTT. Translated, it gives CASSQARGPMNTEAFF.

Only one count was recorded for this clone. Here the CDR3 reads CASSLAAGNTEAFF. The CDR3 DNA sequence: TGTGCCAGCAGCTTAGCGGCGGGGAACACTGAAGCTTTCTTT. This chain uses TRBV11-2 with TRBJ1-1; D remains ambiguous. The CDR3 contains 14 residues. V lost 1 base to trimming and J lost 1 base, with 7 bases between them. Germline V gives CDR1 SGHAT, CDR2 FQNNGV.

The rearrangement links TRBV28 to TRBJ1-2; weak D call: TRBD1 (5 bases). Germline V gene sequence: CDR1 MDHEN, CDR2 SYDVKM. The germline V and J ends were trimmed by 3 bases and 8 bases, with 13 bases remaining between them. This CDR3 region has 13 residues. In nucleotides, the CDR3 is TGTGCCAGCAGTTTTGTCAGGGCTGAAGGCTACACCTTC. Translating gives CASSFVRAEGYTF.